One and the same sample provided the 16 T cell receptor beta chains below, sequenced in a study of radiotherapy plus CTLA-4 blockade in lung cancer. The protocol was immunoSEQ multiplex PCR, while the TCRdb copy is restricted to in-frame clones and leaves out a portion. This sample carries around 50,000 clones, approximately 86% of them seen once, and the ten largest clones take under 20%. Here the sequenced sample was peripheral blood, taken from a patient treated with radiotherapy plus ipilimumab. The receptor source for this set is a human donor with non-small cell lung cancer that progressed on radiotherapy plus ipilimumab. Some clones in this sample may be carry-over from other donors' samples.

The sample holds one count of this clone. V gene TRBV5-1 combines with J gene TRBJ2-7; the match to TRBD2 covers 9 bases. In germline, CDR1 is SGHRS, CDR2 YFSETQ. The CDR3 is 19 residues long. V was pared by 3 bases and J by 2 bases, with 18 bases of the junction left unmatched. CDR3 in amino acids: CASSSLSGGSGENTYEQYF. The CDR3 DNA follows: TGCGCCAGCAGCTCCCTTAGCGGGGGTAGCGGGGAGAACACCTACGAGCAGTACTTC.

The chain joins TRBV14 to TRBJ1-6; no firm D call. The germline gives CDR1 SGHDN, CDR2 FVKESK. CDR3 length: 16 amino acids. V lost 4 bases to trimming and J lost 2 bases, with 12 bases between them. Here the CDR3 DNA reads TGTGCCAGCAGCCTCCTGGAGGGTCCCTATAATTCACCCCTCCACTTT. Protein sequence: CASSLLEGPYNSPLHF.

This chain connects TRBV7-2 to TRBJ2-7; D not resolved. The germline V gene has CDR1 SGHTA and CDR2 FQGNSA. Trimming cost V 5 bases and J 2 bases, with 7 bases left between them. This CDR3 is built from 12 residues. The CDR3: CASSLEAYEQYF. The CDR3 coding sequence is TGTGCCAGCAGCCTTGAGGCCTACGAGCAGTACTTC.

V gene TRBV25-1 combines with J gene TRBJ2-7; D is perhaps TRBD1 (6 bases). Germline V gene lookup returns CDR1 MGHDK and CDR2 SYGVNS. The ends were cut back, 2 bases at V and 2 bases at J, with 10 bases in the middle. The CDR3 loop spans 14 amino acids. The CDR3 reads CASSEIGTPYEQYF. The CDR3 DNA reads as TGTGCCAGCAGTGAAATAGGGACACCCTACGAGCAGTACTTC.

The V gene is TRBV28, the J gene TRBJ2-7, with D possibly TRBD1 on 5 matching bases. CDR3 length: 16 amino acids. The germline V and J ends were trimmed by 2 bases and 3 bases, with 17 bases remaining between them. The germline V gene encodes CDR1 MDHEN and CDR2 SYDVKM. In nucleotides, the CDR3 is TGTGCCAGCAGTTTAACCCCTCTGGACACCGACTACGAGCAGTACTTC. Its protein product is CASSLTPLDTDYEQYF.

This chain uses TRBV5-1 with TRBJ2-1; D call uncertain. Germline-derived CDR1 and CDR2 are SGHRS and YFSETQ. V was trimmed by 2 bases and J by 5 bases, leaving 11 bases between them. This CDR3 region has 14 residues. CDR3 sequence: CASSFAALDNEQFF. The CDR3 bases are TGCGCCAGCAGCTTTGCCGCGCTGGACAATGAGCAGTTCTTC. Full variable domain (missing parts from reference TRBV5-1 and TRBJ2-1): KAGVTQTPRYLIKTRGQQVTLSCSPISGHRSVSWYQQTPGQGLQFLFEYFSETQRNKGNFPGRFSGRQFSNSRSEMNVSTLELGDSALYLCASSFAALDNEQFFGPGTRLTVL.

The chain uses TRBV6-5 and TRBJ1-6, with 7 bases lining up with TRBD1. The CDR3 is 16 residues long. The V gene end was trimmed by 4 bases and the J gene end by 9 bases; junction bases not matched to a gene: 12. The germline gives CDR1 MNHEY, CDR2 SVGAGI. The DNA of the CDR3 is TGTGCCAGCAGTTTCACCTTACAGGGGTTAGGTTCACCCCTCCACTTT. Translated, it gives CASSFTLQGLGSPLHF.

This rearrangement joins TRBV7-2 to TRBJ2-4; 14 nucleotides match TRBD2. Germline V gene data show CDR1 as SGHTA and CDR2 as FQGNSA. The CDR3 runs 19 residues. V gave up 5 bases and J gave up 2 bases; unmatched junction bases: 11. The CDR3 sequence is CASSGPGLAGAESKNIQYF. The CDR3 DNA is TGTGCCAGCAGCGGGCCGGGACTAGCGGGAGCGGAGTCCAAAAACATTCAGTACTTC.

The chain employs TRBV11-2 and TRBJ2-2; D might be TRBD1 (5 bases). CDR1 and CDR2 (germline): SGHAT, FQNNGV. The V gene lost 6 bases and the J gene lost 5 bases, with 13 bases spanning the gap. The CDR3 is 14 residues long. CDR3 sequence reads: CASRPGMLTGELFF. The CDR3 region has the DNA TGTGCCAGCAGACCAGGGATGTTGACCGGGGAGCTGTTTTTT. The variable domain in full, completed from reference TRBV11-2 and TRBJ2-2, reads EAGVAQSPRYKIIEKRQSVAFWCNPISGHATLYWYQQILGQGPKLLIQFQNNGVVDDSQLPKDRFSAERLKGVDSTLKIQPAKLEDSAVYLCASRPGMLTGELFFGEGSRLTVL.

The rearrangement joins TRBV6-8 to TRBJ1-5; D is uncertain. Trimming left V 11 bases short and J 5 bases short, with 10 bases between. Germline V gene lookup returns CDR1 MNHGY and CDR2 SAAAGT. The CDR3 covers 11 residues. The CDR3 sequence is CASRGYQPQHF. Written as DNA, the CDR3 is TGTGCCTCCCGGGGATATCAGCCCCAGCATTTT.

J is TRBJ2-1 and V is TRBV2; TRBD2 matches 7 bases. The CDR3 length is 20 residues. Losses at the gene ends were 3 bases for V and 3 bases for J; bases not matched to a gene: 20. CDR1 SNHLY and CDR2 FYNNEI come from the germline V gene. The CDR3 protein is CASSEPLRAQLALNYNEQFF. CDR3 in DNA: TGTGCCAGCAGTGAGCCCCTCCGGGCCCAACTAGCGCTCAACTACAATGAGCAGTTCTTC.

The rearrangement uses TRBV12-2 and TRBJ1-5; the table's D gene call, TRBD1, was not cross checked with the DNA. TRBV12-2 is tagged as a pseudogene. CDR3 length equals 17 residues. The CDR3 is CASRLEYADMQNQPQHF. The CDR3 bases are TGTGCAAGTCGCTTAGAGTACGCGGACATGCAGAATCAGCCCCAGCATTTT.

CDR3 amino acids: CASSLEGRTSYEQYF. For the CDR3, the DNA is TGTGCCAGCAGCTTAGAGGGGCGGACCAGCTACGAGCAGTACTTC. This rearrangement joins TRBV7-2 to TRBJ2-7; possible D gene TRBD1, 5 bases. CDR1 is SGHTA, CDR2 FQGNSA, per germline. The CDR3 is 15 residues long. V lost 1 base, J lost 3 bases, and 13 bases lay in between.

The rearrangement links TRBV7-3 to TRBJ2-3; possible D gene TRBD2, 7 bases. V was pared by 8 bases and J by 1 base, with 16 bases between. Germline V CDR1 and CDR2: SGHTA, FQGTGA. This CDR3 is built from 15 residues. The CDR3 loop reads CASSSGAGGTDTQYF. The CDR3 DNA is TGTGCCAGCTCCTCGGGGGCGGGGGGCACAGATACGCAGTATTTT.

This clone was counted once. The chain carries TRBV13 and TRBJ2-5; 7 nucleotides agree with TRBD1. CDR1 is PRHDT, CDR2 FYEKMQ, per germline (reference sequence). V dropped 0 bases and J dropped 2; count of bases not matched to a gene: 6. CDR3 size: 16 residues. In DNA, the CDR3 is TGTGCCAGCAGCTTAGGCCTCGGGACAGTACAAGAGACCCAGTACTTC. Encoded protein: CASSLGLGTVQETQYF.

The chain combines TRBV2 with TRBJ1-4; weak D call: TRBD1 (5 bases). The CDR3 consists of 19 residues. The germline CDR1 and CDR2 sequences are SNHLY and FYNNEI. V lost 6 bases to trimming and J lost 1 base, with 24 bases between them. CDR3 sequence (DNA): TGTGCCAGCAGGCCGATCGGAGGGACGTTTTTGGGAACTAATGAAAAACTGTTTTTT. Its protein is CASRPIGGTFLGTNEKLFF.